This TCR beta chain was retrieved from a study of blood T cells in healthy people across ages. Then a second PCR, running about 6 to 12 cycles, was carried out with a sample-barcoded 5' primer and a J-beta primer mix. TCRdb analysed the 5' RACE reads with MiXCR anew, one entry per CDR3 protein. The data show about 780,000 distinct CDR3 sequences, 20% to 30% seen once. The germline V gene has CDR1 DFQATT and CDR2 SNEGSKA (reference sequence). The CDR3 is 15 residues long. V was pared by 2 bases and J by 5 bases, with 12 bases of the junction left unmatched. Another study also made use of these data, one on T cells of mothers and their children.

This TCR was recovered from a boy between 10 and 17 years old in good health. This sequence joins TRBV20-1 and TRBJ2-7; 7 bases fit TRBD2. Sequencing used blood. Here the CDR3 reads CSARKASGASHEQYF. Written as DNA, the CDR3 is TGCAGTGCTAGAAAGGCTAGCGGAGCTAGTCACGAGCAGTACTTC.